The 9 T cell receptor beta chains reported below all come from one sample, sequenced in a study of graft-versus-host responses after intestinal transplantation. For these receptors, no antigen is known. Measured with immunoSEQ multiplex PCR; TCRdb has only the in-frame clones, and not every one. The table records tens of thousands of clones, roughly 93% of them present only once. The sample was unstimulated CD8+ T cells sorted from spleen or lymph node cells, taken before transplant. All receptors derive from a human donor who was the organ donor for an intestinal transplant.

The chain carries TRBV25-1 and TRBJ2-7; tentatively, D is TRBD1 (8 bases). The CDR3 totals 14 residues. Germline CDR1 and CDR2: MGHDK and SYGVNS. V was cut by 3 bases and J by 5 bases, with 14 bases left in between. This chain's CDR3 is CASSEDREGNEQYF. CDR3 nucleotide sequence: TGTGCCAGCAGTGAGGACAGGGAGGGGAACGAGCAGTACTTC.

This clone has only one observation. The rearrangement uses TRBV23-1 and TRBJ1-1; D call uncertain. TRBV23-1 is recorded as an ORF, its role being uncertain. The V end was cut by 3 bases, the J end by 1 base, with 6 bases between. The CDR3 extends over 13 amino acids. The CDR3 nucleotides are TGCGCCAGCAGTCAGAGGGAGAACACTGAAGCTTTCTTT. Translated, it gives CASSQRENTEAFF.

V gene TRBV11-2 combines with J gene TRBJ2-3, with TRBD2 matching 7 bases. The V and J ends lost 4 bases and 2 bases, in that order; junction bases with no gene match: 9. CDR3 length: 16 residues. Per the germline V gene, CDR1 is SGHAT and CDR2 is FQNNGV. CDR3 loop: CASSWGGGSITDTQYF. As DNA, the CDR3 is TGTGCCAGCAGCTGGGGAGGCGGGAGTATCACAGATACGCAGTATTTT. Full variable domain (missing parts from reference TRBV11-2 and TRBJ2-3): EAGVAQSPRYKIIEKRQSVAFWCNPISGHATLYWYQQILGQGPKLLIQFQNNGVVDDSQLPKDRFSAERLKGVDSTLKIQPAKLEDSAVYLCASSWGGGSITDTQYFGPGTRLTVL.

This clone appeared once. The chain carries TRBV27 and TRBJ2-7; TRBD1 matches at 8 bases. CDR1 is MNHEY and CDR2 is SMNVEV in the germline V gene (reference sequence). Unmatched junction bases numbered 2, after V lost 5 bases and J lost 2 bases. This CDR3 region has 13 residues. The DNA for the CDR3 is TGTGCCAGCAGTCCGGGACAGGCCTACGAGCAGTACTTC. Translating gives CASSPGQAYEQYF.

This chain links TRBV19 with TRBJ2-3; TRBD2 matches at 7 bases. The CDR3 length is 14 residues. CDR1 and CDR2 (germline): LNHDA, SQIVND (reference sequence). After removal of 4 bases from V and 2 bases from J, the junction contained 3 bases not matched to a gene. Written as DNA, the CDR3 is TGTGCCAGTAGTACTAGCGGATTCACAGATACGCAGTATTTT. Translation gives CASSTSGFTDTQYF. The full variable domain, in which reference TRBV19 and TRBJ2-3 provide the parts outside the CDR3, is DGGITQSPKYLFRKEGQNVTLSCEQNLNHDAMYWYRQDPGQGLRLIYYSQIVNDFQKGDIAEGYSVSREKKESFPLTVTSAQKNPTAFYLCASSTSGFTDTQYFGPGTRLTVL.

CDR3 in amino acids: CASSYTDRAAGYEQYF. In DNA, the CDR3 is TGTGCCAGCAGTTACACGGACAGGGCAGCGGGCTACGAGCAGTACTTC. The chain combines TRBV6-5 with TRBJ2-7; TRBD1 aligns across 8 bases. The germline V gene has CDR1 MNHEY and CDR2 SVGAGI. The V gene end was trimmed by 2 bases and the J gene end by 3 bases; junction bases not matched to a gene: 9. The CDR3 spans 16 residues.

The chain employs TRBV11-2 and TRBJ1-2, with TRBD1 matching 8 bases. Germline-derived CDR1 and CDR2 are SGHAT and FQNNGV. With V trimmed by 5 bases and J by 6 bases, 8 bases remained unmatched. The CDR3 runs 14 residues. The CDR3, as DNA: TGTGCCAGCAGCCAAATTTACAGGGGGGATGGCTACACCTTC. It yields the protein CASSQIYRGDGYTF. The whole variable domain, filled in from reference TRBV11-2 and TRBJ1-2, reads EAGVAQSPRYKIIEKRQSVAFWCNPISGHATLYWYQQILGQGPKLLIQFQNNGVVDDSQLPKDRFSAERLKGVDSTLKIQPAKLEDSAVYLCASSQIYRGDGYTFGSGTRLTVV.

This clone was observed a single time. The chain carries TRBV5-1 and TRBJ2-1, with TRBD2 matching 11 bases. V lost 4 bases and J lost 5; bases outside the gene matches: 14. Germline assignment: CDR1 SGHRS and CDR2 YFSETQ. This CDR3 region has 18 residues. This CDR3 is CASSPATVQTSGDNEQFF. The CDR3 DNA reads TGCGCCAGCAGCCCAGCCACAGTTCAGACTAGCGGGGACAATGAGCAGTTCTTC.

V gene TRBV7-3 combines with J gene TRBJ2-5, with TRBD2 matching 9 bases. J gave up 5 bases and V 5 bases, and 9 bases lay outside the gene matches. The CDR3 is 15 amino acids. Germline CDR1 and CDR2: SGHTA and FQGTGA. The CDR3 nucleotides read TGTGCCAGCAGCCCGGCGGCGGGGGGGCACGAGACCCAGTACTTC. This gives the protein CASSPAAGGHETQYF. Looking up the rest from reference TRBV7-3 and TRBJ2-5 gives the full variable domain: GAGVSQTPSNKVTEKGKYVELRCDPISGHTALYWYRQSLGQGPEFLIYFQGTGAADDSGLPNDRFFAVRPEGSVSTLKIQRTERGDSAVYLCASSPAAGGHETQYFGPGTRLLVL.